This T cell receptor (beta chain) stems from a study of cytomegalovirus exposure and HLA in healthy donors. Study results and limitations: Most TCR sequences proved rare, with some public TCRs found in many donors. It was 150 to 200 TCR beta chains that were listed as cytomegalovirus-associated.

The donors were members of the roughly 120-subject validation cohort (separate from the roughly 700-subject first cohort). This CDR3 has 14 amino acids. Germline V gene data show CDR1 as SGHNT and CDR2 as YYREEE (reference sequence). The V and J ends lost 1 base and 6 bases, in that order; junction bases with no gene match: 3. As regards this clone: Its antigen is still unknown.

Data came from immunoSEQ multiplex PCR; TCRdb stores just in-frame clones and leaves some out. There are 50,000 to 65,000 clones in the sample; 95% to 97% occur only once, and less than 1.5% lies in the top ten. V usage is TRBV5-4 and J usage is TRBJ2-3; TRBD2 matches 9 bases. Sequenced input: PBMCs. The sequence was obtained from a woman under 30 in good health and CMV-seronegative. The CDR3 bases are TGTGCCAGCAGCTTGCCCAGCGGGAGGGATACGCAGTATTTT. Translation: CASSLPSGRDTQYF.